This is a list of T cell receptor beta chains from one sample in a study of siplizumab effects on memory and regulatory T cells. TCRdb keeps only in-frame clones here, not all; method: immunoSEQ multiplex PCR. Of approximately 68,000 clones listed, 75% to 95% are singletons. Sequenced material: CD8+ T cells sorted from blood. Every receptor here comes from a human donor in good health. The CDR3 runs from the conserved cysteine through the conserved F or W. A D gene is named only where the DNA matches it firmly. Clone size is not always given. Where it is, it says once, few, many or a class for expanded clones.

TRBD1,TRBJ2-3,.,TRBV11-1,TGTGCCAGCAGCCCCTTTGGACAGGGGGCCGGTACGCAGTATTTT,CASSPFGQGAGTQYF
.,TRBJ2-7,.,TRBV5-1,TGCGCCAGCAGTTATGGTCTCCAGGGTGACTACGAGCAGTACTTC,CASSYGLQGDYEQYF
.,TRBJ2-7,.,TRBV2,TGTGCCAGCAGTGAAGCGGGGACTGAGCAGTACTTC,CASSEAGTEQYF
TRBD1,TRBJ2-3,.,TRBV19,TGTGCCAGTAGTCCGGGACAGGAGGTTTATTCGGGCACAGATACGCAGTATTTT,CASSPGQEVYSGTDTQYF
.,TRBJ1-5,.,TRBV19,TGTGCCAGTAGTATGGGGGGTAGCAATCAGCCCCAGCATTTT,CASSMGGSNQPQHF
.,TRBJ2-2,.,TRBV6-6,TGTGCCAGCAGTCCAACCGCGAACACCGGGGAGCTGTTTTTT,CASSPTANTGELFF
TRBD1,TRBJ1-2,.,TRBV6-1,TGTGCCAGCGGTGGACAGGGGGTGACAGTTTTCGATGGCTACACCTTC,CASGGQGVTVFDGYTF
.,TRBJ2-7,.,TRBV7-9,TGTGCCAGCAGCTTAGAGGGCTACTCTTGGGAGCAGTACTTC,CASSLEGYSWEQYF
.,TRBJ1-1,.,TRBV6-5,TGTGCCAGCAGTTACGGTATGGGGGGGCGCACTGAAGCTTTCTTT,CASSYGMGGRTEAFF
.,TRBJ1-1,.,TRBV7-9,TGTGCCAGCAGCTTAGATGGTTTGGAAGCTTTCTTT,CASSLDGLEAFF
TRBD1,TRBJ1-2,.,TRBV6-1,TGTGCCAGCAGTGGCGCCCCCCCGACAGGGGCTAACTATGGCTACACCTTC,CASSGAPPTGANYGYTF
.,TRBJ2-6,.,TRBV5-5,TGTGCCAGCAGCCATACAGGCTTAGGTGGGGCCAACGTCCTGACTTTC,CASSHTGLGGANVLTF
.,TRBJ1-4,once,TRBV6-5,TGTGCCAGCAGTTACTATAGGGATGGAGAAAAACTGTTTTTT,CASSYYRDGEKLFF
.,TRBJ2-7,.,TRBV5-5,TGTGCCAGCAGCTGGAGCTCCTACGAGCAGTACTTC,CASSWSSYEQYF
.,TRBJ1-2,.,TRBV6-1,TGTGCCAGCAGTGATGAGTCAGGGGTGGGTGGCTACACCTTC,CASSDESGVGGYTF
.,TRBJ1-3,once,TRBV5-4,TGTGCCAGCAGCTGGGGGACACTTGGAAACACCATATATTTT,CASSWGTLGNTIYF
.,TRBJ2-1,.,TRBV14,TGTGCCAGCAGCCAAGAGATGAGCAGAGATGAGCAGTTCTTC,CASSQEMSRDEQFF
.,TRBJ1-2,few,TRBV2,TGTGCCAGCGTTCGGGGCGTACTCGGGTATGGCTACACCTTC,CASVRGVLGYGYTF
.,TRBJ2-3,.,TRBV27,TGTGCCAGCAGCAAGGGACCTCATGGAGCAGATACGCAGTATTTT,CASSKGPHGADTQYF
TRBD1,TRBJ2-7,.,TRBV15,TGTGCCACCAGCAGACCGGGACAGGCCTACGAGCAGTACTTC,CATSRPGQAYEQYF
.,TRBJ2-7,.,TRBV27,TGTGCCAGCAGCCCAACACAGGCCTACGAGCAGTACTTC,CASSPTQAYEQYF
TRBD2,TRBJ2-7,few,TRBV7-9,TGTGCCAGCAGCCTAAGCGGGAGACCCTACGAGCAGTACTTC,CASSLSGRPYEQYF
.,TRBJ2-5,.,TRBV6-6,TGTGCCAGCAGCCCTGGGTTCGGGGCTGGATGGGAGACCCAGTACTTC,CASSPGFGAGWETQYF
.,TRBJ2-7,.,TRBV4-2,TGTGCCAGCAGCCATCGCAAGTACGAGCAGTACTTC,CASSHRKYEQYF
.,TRBJ1-1,.,TRBV6-5,TGTGCCAGCAGCCCAGAGTTGATCACTGAAGCTTTCTTT,CASSPELITEAFF
.,TRBJ2-5,.,TRBV29-1,TGCAGCGCCGTGGACCTGGAAGAGACCCAGTACTTC,CSAVDLEETQYF
.,TRBJ1-2,.,TRBV6-1,TGTGCCAGCAGTGAAGGACGGGGGTCCGGCTATGGCTACACCTTC,CASSEGRGSGYGYTF
.,TRBJ1-1,.,TRBV19,TGTGCCAGTAGCCCCTCGGGAGGGCCCTACACTGAAGCTTTCTTT,CASSPSGGPYTEAFF
.,TRBJ1-2,.,TRBV19,TGTGCCAGTAGTATCACCGGGAGCTATGGCTACACCTTC,CASSITGSYGYTF
.,TRBJ2-2,.,TRBV4-1,TGCGCCAGCAGCCAGGCCTGGGGAGGCTCGTACACCGGGGAGCTGTTTTTT,CASSQAWGGSYTGELFF
.,TRBJ1-5,.,TRBV27,TGTGCCAGCAGCCTCAGGGGTGGTCAGCCCCAGCATTTT,CASSLRGGQPQHF
.,TRBJ2-1,few,TRBV29-1,TGCAGCGTTAGTCTAGCGAGGGGTGAGCAGTTCTTC,CSVSLARGEQFF
TRBD2,TRBJ2-1,.,TRBV4-1,TGCGCCAGCAGCTATAGCGGGGGGGACCCTGATGAGCAGTTCTTC,CASSYSGGDPDEQFF
.,TRBJ2-7,.,TRBV7-9,TGTGCCAGCAGCCGGGGCCTCCGGGAGCAGTACTTC,CASSRGLREQYF
.,TRBJ2-7,.,TRBV4-1,TGCGCCAGCAGCCAAGGCCCGGGCTACGAGCAGTACTTC,CASSQGPGYEQYF
TRBD2,TRBJ2-7,.,TRBV5-6,TGTGCCAGCAGCTGGGGGACTAGCGGGCCTACGGGGGAGCAGTACTTC,CASSWGTSGPTGEQYF
.,TRBJ2-6,.,TRBV5-4,TGTGCCAGCAGCTTAAGGGGCGACACTGGGGCCAACGTCCTGACTTTC,CASSLRGDTGANVLTF
.,TRBJ2-6,.,TRBV14,TGTGCCAGCAGCCCCCTCGTCGGGGCCAACGTCCTGACTTTC,CASSPLVGANVLTF
TRBD1,TRBJ2-7,.,TRBV7-9,TGTGCCAGCAGCTTAACTGGGACAGCCTACGAGCAGTACTTC,CASSLTGTAYEQYF
TRBD1,TRBJ1-3,.,TRBV5-4,TGTGCCAGCAGCTTGGTATCGGCAGGACAGGGGATTTCGGGAAACACCATATATTTT,CASSLVSAGQGISGNTIYF
.,TRBJ2-3,.,TRBV20-1,TGCAGTGCTAATATCCCAGATACGCAGTATTTT,CSANIPDTQYF
.,TRBJ2-3,.,TRBV10-3,TGTGCCATCAGATCCGTCGGTACCGGAGATACGCAGTATTTT,CAIRSVGTGDTQYF
.,TRBJ2-7,.,TRBV2,TGTGCCACGTGGGGCGAGCAGACCTACGAGCAGTACTTC,CATWGEQTYEQYF
.,TRBJ2-2,.,TRBV7-2,TGTGCCAGCAGCTTCCCATTCTTGGACAAGACCACCACCCCCGGGGAGCTGTTTTTT,CASSFPFLDKTTTPGELFF
TRBD1,TRBJ2-3,.,TRBV4-1,TGCGCCAGCAGCCAGCGGGGGACAGGGAACACAGATACGCAGTATTTT,CASSQRGTGNTDTQYF
.,TRBJ2-7,.,TRBV6-5,TGTGCCAGCCACTCCTACTCCTACGAGCAGTACTTC,CASHSYSYEQYF
.,TRBJ1-3,.,TRBV5-6,TGTGCCAGCAGTTCAGGGGACTTTTCCGGAAACACCATATATTTT,CASSSGDFSGNTIYF
TRBD1,TRBJ2-7,.,TRBV29-1,TGCAGCGCCCGGACAGGGACTTTCCACGAGCAGTACTTC,CSARTGTFHEQYF
.,TRBJ2-5,.,TRBV9,TGTGCCAGCAGCCTAGACAGTTTTCAAGAGACCCAGTACTTC,CASSLDSFQETQYF
.,TRBJ2-7,few,TRBV19,TGTGCCAGTAGTCTGGAGGGCAGGGGGAACGAGCAGTACTTC,CASSLEGRGNEQYF
.,TRBJ2-7,.,TRBV7-2,TGTGCCAGCAGCTTATCCCCAGATTTCTCCTACGAGCAGTACTTC,CASSLSPDFSYEQYF
TRBD1,TRBJ1-1,.,TRBV30,TGTGCCTGGGGAACGACAGGGATGAACACTGAAGCTTTCTTT,CAWGTTGMNTEAFF